A selection of T cell receptor beta chains follows, all from one sample in a study of patients and donors after allogeneic stem cell transplantation. Each CDR3 protein is one row after TCRdb ran MiXCR on the RT-PCR reads. The sample records some 960,000 distinct CDR3 sequences, 18% being singletons. The sequenced material came from blood, either unsorted or a sorted T cell fraction (not recorded which). These receptors were taken from a human donor who was either an allogeneic HSCT recipient or a stem cell or donor lymphocyte infusion donor (not recorded which). It is not recorded whose cells these are; they may come from a transplant donor. The CDR3 runs from the conserved cysteine through the conserved F or W. A D gene is named only where the DNA matches it firmly. Size is omitted from some rows. Given values are once, few, many or a class for expanded clones.

TRBJ1-4 . TRBV27 . CASKRQYNEKLFF TGTGCCAGCAAGAGACAGTATAATGAAAAACTGTTTTTT
TRBJ2-7 . TRBV6-2/TRBV6-3 . CASSYFGGFNEQYF TGTGCCAGCAGTTACTTCGGGGGTTTCAACGAGCAGTACTTC
TRBJ2-7 . TRBV12-3/TRBV12-4 . CASSLRAGPKVPYEQYF TGTGCCAGCAGTTTACGGGCCGGGCCGAAAGTGCCTTACGAGCAGTACTTC
TRBJ2-1 . TRBV6-1 TRBD1 CASSGVRTGGHNEQFF TGTGCCAGCAGTGGGGTTCGGACAGGGGGCCACAATGAGCAGTTCTTC
TRBJ2-7 . TRBV5-1 TRBD1 CASSHTGTGEEQYF TGCGCCAGCAGCCATACCGGGACAGGGGAAGAGCAGTACTTC
TRBJ1-1 few TRBV4-2 . CASSQTRTTNTEAFF TGTGCCAGCAGCCAAACACGGACAACGAACACTGAAGCTTTCTTT
TRBJ2-7 few TRBV15 . CATSREVSYEQYF TGTGCCACCAGCAGAGAGGTCTCCTACGAGCAGTACTTC
TRBJ1-4 few TRBV5-1 . CASRSGGGGTNEKLFF TGCGCCAGCAGATCCGGAGGGGGAGGAACTAATGAAAAACTGTTTTTT
TRBJ2-7 . TRBV7-6 . CASSLVVGGYEQYF TGTGCCAGCAGCTTAGTGGTCGGGGGCTACGAGCAGTACTTC
TRBJ1-6 . TRBV7-9 . CASSGRDGNSPLHF TGTGCCAGCAGCGGACGGGACGGTAATTCACCCCTCCACTTT
TRBJ2-3 few TRBV7-3 . CASSHNPRDTQYF TGTGCCAGCAGCCATAACCCCCGGGATACGCAGTATTTT
TRBJ2-1 few TRBV6-5 . CACRRGLGEQFF TGTGCCTGTCGGAGGGGCCTGGGTGAGCAGTTCTTC
TRBJ2-1 . TRBV10-3 . CAISELSNEQFF TGTGCCATCAGTGAGTTATCCAATGAGCAGTTCTTC
TRBJ2-5 . TRBV11-2 TRBD2 CASSPRGTSGGLETQYF TGTGCCAGCAGCCCTAGGGGGACTAGCGGGGGTTTGGAGACCCAGTACTTC
TRBJ2-2 . TRBV5-1 . CASSLDISGILNTGELFF TGCGCCAGCAGCTTGGATATTAGCGGAATCTTGAACACCGGGGAGCTGTTTTTT
TRBJ2-1 many TRBV7-7 TRBD1 CASSRDSYNEQFF TGTGCCAGCAGCCGGGACAGCTACAATGAGCAGTTCTTC
TRBJ1-1 few TRBV9 TRBD1 CASSTWDRGGVTEAFF TGTGCCAGCAGCACCTGGGACAGGGGGGGTGTCACTGAAGCTTTCTTT
TRBJ1-1 . TRBV6-1 . CASSELQGNTEAFF TGTGCCAGCAGTGAACTACAGGGGAACACTGAAGCTTTCTTT
TRBJ1-1 . TRBV14 . CASSQDIRGVAFF TGTGCCAGCAGCCAAGATATCCGGGGAGTAGCTTTCTTT
TRBJ2-7 few TRBV6-5 . CASSYHPQGGYEQYF TGTGCCAGCAGTTACCACCCCCAGGGAGGCTACGAGCAGTACTTC
TRBJ2-2 few TRBV7-9 . CASSPVLGAPGELFF TGTGCCAGCAGCCCAGTCCTCGGGGCTCCCGGGGAGCTGTTTTTT
TRBJ1-5 . TRBV12-3/TRBV12-4 . CASSLFHVSNQPQHF TGTGCCAGCAGTTTATTTCACGTAAGCAATCAGCCCCAGCATTTT
TRBJ2-3 many TRBV5-1 . CASSLDGGSTDTQYF TGCGCCAGCAGCTTGGATGGCGGGAGCACAGATACGCAGTATTTT
TRBJ1-2 . TRBV10-3 . CATIDRDNYGYTF TGTGCCACCATCGACAGAGATAACTATGGCTACACCTTC
TRBJ2-4 few TRBV4-3 . CASSLNGRSTGNIQYF TGCGCCAGCAGCCTCAACGGACGGTCGACGGGAAACATTCAGTACTTC
TRBJ1-1 . TRBV12-3/TRBV12-4 TRBD1 CASSRDRGSFTEAFF TGTGCCAGCAGTAGGGACAGGGGGAGTTTCACTGAAGCTTTCTTT
TRBJ2-1 few TRBV24-1 TRBD2 CATSDSGLAGRRNEQFF TGTGCCACCAGTGATTCCGGACTAGCGGGAAGGAGGAATGAGCAGTTCTTC
TRBJ2-3 many TRBV12-3/TRBV12-4 . CASSGGTYYTDTQYF TGTGCCAGCAGTGGCGGGACATACTACACAGATACGCAGTATTTT
TRBJ1-1 . TRBV7-8 TRBD1 CASSERGLRVGTEAFF TGTGCCAGCAGCGAGAGGGGGCTCCGAGTCGGCACTGAAGCTTTCTTT
TRBJ2-3 few TRBV25-1 TRBD1 CASSDTLGQGADTQYF TGTGCCAGCAGTGACACCCTCGGACAGGGGGCAGATACGCAGTATTTT
TRBJ2-3 . TRBV25-1 . CASSANRAGTDTQYF TGTGCCAGCAGTGCAAACAGGGCGGGCACAGATACGCAGTATTTT
TRBJ2-1 few TRBV27 . CASSLDQEVTYNEQFF TGTGCCAGCAGTTTAGATCAGGAGGTTACCTACAATGAGCAGTTCTTC
TRBJ2-5 few TRBV5-1 . CASSLGTSGRETQYF TGCGCCAGCAGCTTGGGTACCAGCGGCCGAGAGACCCAGTACTTC
TRBJ2-4 . TRBV5-6 TRBD1 CASSRTGGAKNIQYF TGTGCCAGCAGCCGGACAGGGGGGGCCAAAAACATTCAGTACTTC
TRBJ2-5 few TRBV2 TRBD1 CASIDRGGETQYF TGTGCCAGCATCGACAGGGGTGGCGAGACCCAGTACTTC
TRBJ1-6 . TRBV24-1 . CATSLRGGSPLHF TGTGCCACCAGTCTACGGGGAGGCTCACCCCTCCACTTT
TRBJ2-7 . TRBV20-1 . CSVPTDSYEQYF TGCAGTGTCCCCACAGACTCCTACGAGCAGTACTTC
TRBJ2-1 . TRBV9 TRBD2 CASSVGGRVYNEQFF TGTGCCAGCAGCGTAGGGGGGAGGGTTTACAATGAGCAGTTCTTC
TRBJ1-2 . TRBV5-6 . CASSLRLGASYGYTF TGTGCCAGCAGCTTGAGGCTAGGGGCGAGCTATGGCTACACCTTC
TRBJ1-1 . TRBV5-1 TRBD1 CASSWRQGAVNTEAFF TGCGCCAGCAGCTGGCGACAGGGGGCGGTGAACACTGAAGCTTTCTTT
TRBJ2-3 . TRBV6-1 . CASRPGLYPSTDTQYF TGTGCCAGCAGGCCCGGACTCTACCCTAGCACAGATACGCAGTATTTT
TRBJ1-1 few TRBV5-1 . CASSLRGRDNTEAFF TGCGCCAGCAGTCTTCGGGGCCGTGATAACACTGAAGCTTTCTTT
TRBJ1-2 few TRBV4-1 TRBD1 CASSHLGQGSYGYTF TGCGCCAGCAGCCACCTTGGACAGGGCTCCTATGGCTACACCTTC
TRBJ2-3 few TRBV7-6 TRBD2 CASSPRGTSDPTDTQYF TGTGCCAGCAGCCCACGTGGGACTAGCGACCCCACAGATACGCAGTATTTT
TRBJ2-6 few TRBV6-5 . CASSYGVSGANVLTF TGTGCCAGCAGTTACGGGGTCTCTGGGGCCAACGTCCTGACTTTC
TRBJ2-1 . TRBV7-2 . CASSLGRWVGNNEQFF TGTGCCAGCAGCTTAGGGCGGTGGGTAGGGAACAATGAGCAGTTCTTC
TRBJ1-2 few TRBV7-2 TRBD1 CASSLGPGQVTNYGYTF TGTGCCAGCAGCTTAGGGCCGGGACAGGTTACCAACTATGGCTACACCTTC
TRBJ1-3 few TRBV12-3/TRBV12-4 . CASSFTNGAKNTIYF TGTGCCAGCAGTTTCACCAACGGGGCCAAAAACACCATATATTTT
TRBJ2-5 few TRBV3-1 TRBD1 CASSQDPRGIETQYF TGTGCCAGCAGCCAAGATCCCAGGGGGATAGAGACCCAGTACTTC
TRBJ2-1 . TRBV7-9 TRBD2 CASSFGSGGAIYEQFF TGTGCCAGCAGCTTCGGAAGCGGGGGGGCGATCTATGAGCAGTTCTTC
TRBJ1-1 few TRBV4-3 . CASTYDRNTEAFF TGCGCCAGCACCTACGACCGAAACACTGAAGCTTTCTTT
TRBJ2-1 few TRBV5-1 TRBD1 CASLPGQGRGEQFF TGCGCCAGCTTGCCGGGACAGGGACGCGGTGAGCAGTTCTTC
TRBJ2-2 few TRBV19 . CAAAGSIPSTGELFF TGTGCCGCCGCCGGAAGCATCCCCAGCACCGGGGAGCTGTTTTTT
TRBJ2-2 . TRBV4-1 . CASSQDWGNTGELFF TGCGCCAGCAGCCAAGACTGGGGGAACACCGGGGAGCTGTTTTTT
TRBJ1-5 . TRBV4-1 . CASSTGQMVGNQPQHF TGCGCCAGCAGCACTGGACAGATGGTTGGCAATCAGCCCCAGCATTTT
TRBJ2-7 . TRBV12-3/TRBV12-4 . CASSQGGGGLYEQYF TGTGCCAGCAGTCAGGGGGGCGGGGGACTCTACGAGCAGTACTTC